Below, one T cell receptor beta chain is given with its context. Its antigen is unknown. Sequenced by immunoSEQ multiplex PCR; TCRdb stores in-frame clones only, minus some. The sample has 2 million to 2.5 million clones; approximately 93% are singletons. This sample was included in a study of shared clonotypes between healthy human individuals. As for the study in general: Per donor, CD8 memory used one plate, CD8 naive used two, CD4 memory used three and CD4 naive used three. Whole-study findings and limits: Against clonotypes common to all four donors, non-shared ones had lower generation probabilities. The sampled material consisted only of blood, and tissue repertoires are likely to differ.

A CD45RA-negative memory subset and a CD45RA+ naive subset were separated from the CD4+ cells. The source material was naive CD4+ T cells from PBMCs. This sample's subset: CD45RA+ positively selected. This clonotype was sampled from a man in his late teens or twenties in good health. Some clones in this sample may be carry-over from other donors' samples.

The CDR3 DNA follows: TGCGCCAGCAGCTTGAGTGGCACCCAGGGCACTGAAGCTTTCTTT. Amino acids: CASSLSGTQGTEAFF. The chain couples TRBV5-1 to TRBJ1-1; TRBD1 might be the D (5 bases). V shed 1 base and J shed 4 bases, with 14 bases lying between them. From germline, CDR1 is SGHRS and CDR2 YFSETQ. The CDR3 extends over 15 amino acids.